This T cell receptor beta chain originates from a study of blood T cell repertoires in COVID-19. Looking at the study overall: Nucleic acid was either cDNA or gDNA, and it came from T cells, B-cell-depleted T cells, or PBMCs.

The table came from immunoSEQ multiplex PCR; TCRdb's copy has only in-frame clones and leaves some out. Of about 270,000 clones listed, roughly nine tenths are singletons. The CDR3 has 16 residues. In germline, CDR1 is MGHRA, CDR2 YSYEKL. V dropped 3 bases and J dropped 3; count of bases not matched to a gene: 10. The sequence was collected from a woman between 50 and 59 years old who had recovered from COVID-19. V gene TRBV4-1 combines with J gene TRBJ1-1, with TRBD1 identical over 7 bases. Input material: PBMCs or T cells enriched from blood (not recorded which). The CDR3 sequence is CASSHPGGDRDTEAFF. The CDR3 region has the DNA TGCGCCAGCAGCCACCCAGGTGGAGACAGGGACACTGAAGCTTTCTTT.